The sequence of this T cell receptor (beta chain) was determined in a study of T-cell reconstitution after alpha-beta-depleted transplantation in children (dated by TCRdb to about 2016). About the investigation overall: T-cell immune reconstitution after TCRalphabeta/CD19-depleted allogeneic hematopoietic cell transplantation in children was quantitatively tracked in the study by means of TCR repertoire profiling.

Library prep was done by PCR. For sequencing, an Illumina HiSeq 2500 was employed. Molecular barcoding was employed in the preparation of TCR libraries, with unique molecular identifiers being used to normalize TCRbeta repertoire quantification. The public reads were quality trimmed at Q25 with fastp and then assembled into clones with MiXCR by TCRdb, keeping productive beta chains. Each CDR3 protein appears once, grouped with its most common genes and DNA. The sample table records almost 250,000 distinct CDR3 sequences; about 23% of these occur just once. About 2.6% of the sample goes to the ten largest clones. What the work shows at the level of the full study, not this receptor alone: In some patients, high TCRbeta diversity at day 60 was attributed to recipient T cells and intrathymic progenitors that had survived conditioning. About two months after transplant, the apparently early recovery of alphabetaT-cell counts reportedly depended on just several hundred clones that had expanded rapidly and came from non-depleted graft cells. Hyperexpanded clone frequencies declined over subsequent months; after one year, T-cell counts and TCRbeta diversity were mostly attributed to newly produced T cells.

This specimen's treatment or condition label, per the study, means: allogeneic hematopoietic cell transplantation with graft depleted of TCRalphabeta T cells and CD19 B cells. The transplant recipients were children given TCRalphabeta/CD19-depleted allogeneic hematopoietic cell grafts. This clonotype was detected many times. Its antigen is unknown. No much larger clonotype is one base removed from it; base qualities were not supplied. The receptor was derived from a girl aged 2-10 years with Fanconi anemia, due to receive a stem cell transplant. This material consisted of PBMCs, taken before TCRalphabeta/CD19-depleted stem cell transplant.

The DNA reads TGTGCCAGCAGCTCCCTAGGACTAGCGGGGGGCCCGTTTAATGAGCAGTTCTTC. The resulting protein is CASSSLGLAGGPFNEQFF. The sequence is built from TRBV11-2 and TRBJ2-1; 14 bases in the middle match TRBD2. The germline V gene sets CDR1 to SGHAT and CDR2 to FQNNGV. CDR3 length: 18 amino acids, cysteine to phenylalanine. The entry retains the CDR3 DNA only, 54 bases that are in frame from base 1. V trim: 4 bases; J trim: 7 bases; unmatched bases: 12.